The 21 T cell receptor beta chains reported below all come from one sample, sequenced in a study of type 1 regulatory T cells. TCRdb re-called the reads with MiXCR, one entry per CDR3 protein. Among 55,000 to 65,000 distinct CDR3 sequences listed, roughly two thirds were seen once. These receptors' targets are unknown. Sequenced sample: cultured non-Tr1 T cells, either the whole culture or a sorted T cell fraction (not recorded which). The receptors were gathered from a human donor in good health.

The rearrangement links TRBV20-1 to TRBJ2-1, with D possibly TRBD2 on 5 matching bases. Germline V gene data show CDR1 as DFQATT and CDR2 as SNEGSKA (reference sequence). The V end was cut by 0 bases, the J end by 7 bases, with 13 bases between. The CDR3 has 14 amino acids. The CDR3 sequence: CSARDPRAGNEQFF. The CDR3 nucleotides are TGCAGTGCTAGAGACCCGCGGGCAGGTAATGAGCAGTTCTTC.

This chain links TRBV7-9 with TRBJ2-4, with D tentatively TRBD1 (7 bases). Germline-derived CDR1 and CDR2 are SEHNR and FQNEAQ (reference sequence). This CDR3 comprises 18 residues. The V and J ends lost 2 bases and 7 bases respectively, with 24 bases between them. The CDR3 is CASSLFGTPDPRGNIQYF. The CDR3 bases are TGTGCCAGCAGCTTATTTGGGACTCCGGACCCCAGGGGGAACATTCAGTACTTC.

The chain recombines TRBV4-3 with TRBJ2-1; 10 bases line up with TRBD1. The CDR3 spans 20 residues. Germline assignment: CDR1 LGHNA and CDR2 YSLEER. V gave up 4 bases and J gave up 4 bases; unmatched junction bases: 19. The CDR3 nucleotides are TGCGCCAGCAGCCCCCATACCGGGGACAGGGGACGCGTGGGTTACAATGAGCAGTTCTTC. It specifies CASSPHTGDRGRVGYNEQFF.

The chain carries TRBV5-4 and TRBJ2-7; no clear D gene. From germline, CDR1 is SGHNT and CDR2 YYREEE (reference sequence). The CDR3 length is 12 residues. Trimming cost V 1 base and J 6 bases, with 8 bases left between them. For the CDR3, the DNA is TGTGCCAGCAGCTTGCTAGGGTCCGAGCAGTACTTC. Amino acids: CASSLLGSEQYF.

This clonotype showed up just a few times. The chain couples TRBV2 to TRBJ2-7; D is unresolved. With 3 bases removed from V and 6 bases from J, the gap between germline ends came to 12 bases. The CDR3 consists of 13 residues. Germline V gene lookup returns CDR1 SNHLY and CDR2 FYNNEI. Here the CDR3 reads CASSDLRAGEQYF. The CDR3 DNA is TGTGCCAGCAGTGATCTAAGGGCTGGCGAGCAGTACTTC. Full variable domain (rest looked up from reference TRBV2 and TRBJ2-7): EPEVTQTPSHQVTQMGQEVILRCVPISNHLYFYWYRQILGQKVEFLVSFYNNEISEKSEIFDDQFSVERPDGSNFTLKIRSTKLEDSAMYFCASSDLRAGEQYFGPGTRLTVT.

A few counts support this clonotype. The chain uses TRBV12-3 or TRBV12-4 and TRBJ2-7; D is uncertain. The V and J ends lost 1 base and 3 bases respectively, with 7 bases between them. This CDR3 contains 13 residues. CDR3: CASSLGAFYEQYF. In nucleotides, the CDR3 is TGTGCCAGCAGTTTAGGGGCATTCTACGAGCAGTACTTC.

The rearrangement joins TRBV7-3 to TRBJ2-5; 9 nucleotides match TRBD1. The ends lost 0 bases at V and 5 bases at J; junction bases unmatched: 4. The CDR3 is 15 amino acids. Germline V gene sequence: CDR1 SGHTA, CDR2 FQGTGA. CDR3 loop: CASSLTGDRDETQYF. In DNA form, the CDR3 reads TGTGCCAGCAGCTTAACGGGGGACAGGGACGAGACCCAGTACTTC.

The table lists this clonotype with a few counts. The V and J genes are TRBV20-1 and TRBJ2-7, with D perhaps TRBD2 (6 bases). V was pared by 1 base and J by 3 bases, with 13 bases between. The CDR3 runs 14 residues. CDR1 and CDR2 from the germline V gene are DFQATT and SNEGSKA (reference sequence). Here the CDR3 reads CSARVQRVGYEQYF. The CDR3 DNA reads as TGCAGTGCTAGAGTTCAGCGGGTAGGCTACGAGCAGTACTTC.

This chain connects TRBV14 to TRBJ1-5; no clear D. The germline V gene encodes CDR1 SGHDN and CDR2 FVKESK. Trimming took 0 bases from V and 9 from J, leaving 9 bases between them. The CDR3 spans 13 residues. In nucleotides, the CDR3 is TGTGCCAGCAGCCAAGATAGCGGTGCGCCCCAGCATTTT. It codes for CASSQDSGAPQHF.

The chain uses TRBV20-1 and TRBJ2-7; TRBD2 agrees at 9 bases. Per germline, CDR1 DFQATT and CDR2 SNEGSKA (reference sequence). The CDR3 sequence is 12 residues long. Trimming took 1 base from V and 6 from J; bases not matched to a gene: 1. In DNA, the CDR3 is TGCAGTGCTAGAGTACTAGCGGGCGAGCAGTACTTC. Translation: CSARVLAGEQYF.

The rearrangement joins TRBV6-6 to TRBJ1-1, with TRBD1 matching 9 bases. V shed 7 bases, J shed 0 bases, and the junction held 3 bases outside the gene matches. The CDR3 contains 14 residues. CDR1 is MNHNY and CDR2 is SVGAGI in the germline V gene (reference sequence). The CDR3 is CASTRDRVNTEAFF. The DNA for the CDR3 is TGTGCCAGCACTCGGGACAGGGTGAACACTGAAGCTTTCTTT.

The rearrangement links TRBV28 to TRBJ1-5, with D maybe TRBD1 (6 bases). Trimming pared 6 bases from V and 7 bases from J, leaving 13 bases between. The CDR3 totals 13 residues. Looked up from germline, CDR1 is MDHEN and CDR2 is SYDVKM. The CDR3 coding sequence is TGTGCCAGCAGAACACAGGGAACCCAGCCCCAGCATTTT. It encodes CASRTQGTQPQHF.

This chain joins TRBV10-3 and TRBJ2-7; D uncertain. V gave up 6 bases and J gave up 0 bases, with 6 bases separating them. CDR3 size: 12 residues. Germline lookup yields CDR1 ENHRY and CDR2 SYGVKD. CDR3 bases: TGTGCCATCAGGGACCACTCCTACGAGCAGTACTTC. Its protein is CAIRDHSYEQYF.

The J gene is TRBJ1-1, the V gene TRBV20-1; 7 bases agree with TRBD1. The CDR3 spans 16 residues. V dropped 0 bases and J dropped 1; count of bases not matched to a gene: 8. The germline gives CDR1 DFQATT, CDR2 SNEGSKA (reference sequence). CDR3 protein: CSARDPTGAPNTEAFF. CDR3 bases: TGCAGTGCTAGAGACCCCACAGGGGCCCCGAACACTGAAGCTTTCTTT.

The sample holds a few counts of this clonotype. The chain has TRBV15 and TRBJ2-7; 10 nucleotides line up with TRBD1. The CDR3 is 15 residues long. Unmatched junction bases numbered 0, after V lost 1 base and J lost 0 bases. CDR1 and CDR2 from the germline V gene are LNHNV and YYDKDF (reference sequence). The CDR3, as DNA: TGTGCCACCAGCAGAGGGACAGGGGGCTCCTACGAGCAGTACTTC. Residues: CATSRGTGGSYEQYF.

The rearrangement uses TRBV18 and TRBJ2-3, with D tentatively TRBD1 or TRBD2 (5 bases each). The CDR3 has 20 residues. CDR1 and CDR2 from the germline V gene are KGHSH and LQKENI. V lost 0 bases, J lost 1 base, and 23 bases lay in between. CDR3 in DNA: TGTGCCAGCTCACCACCGGGGGAAAACAAGGTGGTTACTGGCACAGATACGCAGTATTTT. It encodes CASSPPGENKVVTGTDTQYF.

The genes are TRBV7-2 and TRBJ1-4, with D perhaps matching TRBD1 (5 bases). The length of the CDR3 is 14 residues. Germline assignment: CDR1 SGHTA and CDR2 FQGNSA. Trimming pared 3 bases from V and 6 bases from J, leaving 11 bases between. In DNA, the CDR3 is TGTGCCAGCAGCTTGGACATCGAGGATGAAAAACTGTTTTTT. This encodes CASSLDIEDEKLFF.

The CDR3: CSATPGAGELFF. As DNA, the CDR3 is TGCAGTGCCACCCCCGGGGCCGGGGAGCTGTTTTTT. The chain links TRBV20-1 to TRBJ2-2; perhaps TRBD2 as D (5 bases). The germline V and J ends were trimmed by 6 bases and 6 bases, with 11 bases remaining between them. Germline V gene lookup returns CDR1 DFQATT and CDR2 SNEGSKA (reference sequence). The CDR3 totals 12 residues.

The chain joins TRBV25-1 to TRBJ1-2; D call uncertain. The V and J ends lost 8 bases and 8 bases respectively, with 18 bases between them. CDR1 and CDR2 from the germline V gene are MGHDK and SYGVNS. The CDR3 loop spans 13 amino acids. The CDR3 sequence is CASSPPRLGGYTF. The CDR3 nucleotides are TGTGCCAGCTCGCCACCAAGGCTTGGGGGCTACACCTTC.

The chain links TRBV7-2 to TRBJ1-1; TRBD1 might be the D (6 bases). V lost 2 bases and J lost 7, with 11 bases in between. The CDR3 totals 13 residues. Germline CDR1 SGHTA, CDR2 FQGNSA. CDR3 DNA sequence: TGTGCCAGCAGCTTAAACAGGGTAAATGAAGCTTTCTTT. It translates to CASSLNRVNEAFF.

J is TRBJ2-3 and V is TRBV6-6; 8 nucleotides match TRBD1. The germline V gene has CDR1 MNHNY and CDR2 SVGAGI (reference sequence). With 10 bases clipped from V and 5 bases from J, the junction kept 5 bases outside the gene matches. The CDR3 runs to 12 residues. CDR3 nucleotide sequence: TGTGCCACATTACAGGGGGTAGATACGCAGTATTTT. The encoded protein is CATLQGVDTQYF.